The rows below give T cell receptor beta chains drawn from one sample of a study of regulatory T cells in long-lasting Graves disease. TCRdb re-derived calls from the multiplex PCR reads in MiXCR, one entry per CDR3 protein. The data show some 440,000 distinct CDR3 sequences, less than 25% seen once. The sample here was peripheral blood mononuclear cells (PBMCs), taken when the disease was refractory, from a patient treated with antithyroid drugs. The receptors were sampled from a female donor with Graves disease. The CDR3 runs from the conserved cysteine through the conserved F or W. D genes are given only for firm matches. Clone size is given for some rows only: seen once, a few or many times, or a class if the clone is expanded.

d_gene	v_gene	abundance	j_gene	CDR3nt	CDR3aa
NA	TRBV6-1	NA	TRBJ1-4	TGTGCCAGCAGAAAGGGGGGGGCTTCGGAAAAACTGTTTTTT	CASRKGGASEKLFF
NA	TRBV7-9	few	TRBJ1-5	TGTGCCAGCAGCGCGCGACAGGTCGATCAGCCCCAGCATTTT	CASSARQVDQPQHF
NA	TRBV5-1	few	TRBJ1-2	TGCGCCAGCAGCTTGGACGTCACTAACTATGGCTACACCTTC	CASSLDVTNYGYTF
NA	TRBV2	many	TRBJ1-1	TGTGCCAGCTCGAGGCGTATAATGAACACTGAAGCTTTCTTT	CASSRRIMNTEAFF
TRBD1	TRBV28	many	TRBJ2-7	TGTGCCAGCAGGTACAGGGGCGCGCTTTCCTACGAGCAGTACTTC	CASRYRGALSYEQYF
TRBD1	TRBV27	NA	TRBJ2-7	TGTGCCAGCAGTCCATGGACAGGGACCTACGAGCAGTACTTC	CASSPWTGTYEQYF
NA	TRBV18	many	TRBJ1-2	TGTGCCAGCTCACCACGGGGGATACCTAACTATGGCTACACCTTC	CASSPRGIPNYGYTF
TRBD1	TRBV27	many	TRBJ1-5	TGTGCCAGCAGTTCCCCGGGACAGGGGTATCAGCCCCAGCATTTT	CASSSPGQGYQPQHF
NA	TRBV4-1	NA	TRBJ2-7	TGCGCCAGCAGCCACGGGGAGGAGCAGTACTTC	CASSHGEEQYF
NA	TRBV12-3/TRBV12-4	many	TRBJ2-1	TGTGCCAGCAGGGGAGACTGGGACTCAGGTAATGAGCAGTTCTTC	CASRGDWDSGNEQFF
NA	TRBV29-1	many	TRBJ2-5	TGCAGCGTTTTTCAGGAGACCCAGTACTTC	CSVFQETQYF
NA	TRBV27	NA	TRBJ1-4	TGTGCCACCGCAGACAGCTTTAATGAAAAACTGTTTTTT	CATADSFNEKLFF
NA	TRBV4-3	NA	TRBJ2-7	TGCGCCAGCAGCCAAGATTTTTTTGGGACGAGAAGCTACGAGCAGTACTTC	CASSQDFFGTRSYEQYF
NA	TRBV5-1	NA	TRBJ2-7	TGCGCCAGCAGCTTGGAAGTGGGTGTCGCCCAGAGCTACGAGCAGTACTTC	CASSLEVGVAQSYEQYF
NA	TRBV28	many	TRBJ1-2	TGTGCCAGCAGTTCCCTAGGTGTGCGGGGCTACACCTTC	CASSSLGVRGYTF
TRBD1	TRBV4-2	few	TRBJ2-7	TGTGCCAGCAGCCAAGACCCGGGGAGCGGGACAGGGATCTACGAGCAGTACTTC	CASSQDPGSGTGIYEQYF
TRBD1	TRBV12-3/TRBV12-4	few	TRBJ2-7	TGTGCCAGCAGTCCCCGTGGGACAGGGGGCTATAGCGAGCAGTACTTC	CASSPRGTGGYSEQYF